The present entry profiles one TCR beta chain with its context. Each CDR3 protein is one row after TCRdb ran MiXCR on the RT-PCR reads. The sample has about 570,000 distinct CDR3 sequences, approximately 10% seen once. These data belong to a study of response to subunit inactivated influenza vaccine. Looked up from germline, CDR1 is KGHDR and CDR2 is SFDVKD. Deletions cut 6 bases from V and 0 bases from J, with 14 bases between. The length of the CDR3 is 16 residues. The sample was also linked to a second study, of T cells expressing NK-cell markers. As reported in that work: Generation of TCR beta cDNA was performed by 5'RACE template switching incorporating UMIs. The dominant NKG2C+ clonotypes represented about 1.0-7.0% of CD8+ T cells in more than five donors.

The chain recombines TRBV24-1 with TRBJ2-4, with TRBD1 as a possible D gene (6 bases). The starting material was PBMCs from blood, obtained on the day of vaccination. The clonotype comes from a man aged 50-60 years who received an inactivated influenza vaccine. Written as DNA, the CDR3 is TGTGCCACCAGTAGAAGGGGGTCCGGAGCCAAAAACATTCAGTACTTC. Its translation: CATSRRGSGAKNIQYF.